This TCR beta chain was captured by sequencing in a study of a mutant IDH1 vaccine in newly diagnosed glioma. Time point specified: week 35, safety follow-up. Every vaccination contained 300 ug of the mutant IDH1 20-mer peptide and was paired with topical imiquimod. Some clones are missing from TCRdb's copy, which holds only in-frame ones; the method was immunoSEQ multiplex PCR. The table includes tens of thousands of clones, 74% detected once. V shed 4 bases and J shed 0 bases, with 3 bases lying between them. The germline V gene has CDR1 MGHDK and CDR2 SYGVNS. This CDR3 has 13 residues. This clone was seen only a few times. Antigen unknown.

The sequence derives from a man aged 45-60 years with glioma. V usage is TRBV25-1 and J usage is TRBJ2-2; no definite D call. Source: PBMCs, taken from a glioma patient whose treatment included an IDH1 peptide vaccine. The CDR3 loop reads CASSVANTGELFF. In DNA, the CDR3 is TGTGCCAGCAGTGTGGCGAACACCGGGGAGCTGTTTTTT.